Listed here are 15 T cell receptor beta chains from one sample, sequenced in a study of cytomegalovirus exposure and HLA in healthy donors. Profiling relied on immunoSEQ multiplex PCR, and the TCRdb table lists in-frame clones only, not all of them. The profile shows some 90,000 clones, around 88% of them singletons. Material: PBMCs. These receptors all come from a woman aged 25 to 39 in good health and CMV-seronegative.

The rearrangement uses TRBV12-5 and TRBJ2-3; possibly TRBD2 for D (6 bases). Germline lookup yields CDR1 LGHNT and CDR2 FRNRAP. This CDR3 spans 15 amino acids. The V end was cut by 3 bases, the J end by 2 bases, with 12 bases between. The CDR3, as DNA: TGTGCTAGTGGTTTAGGGAGCGGGCTCACAGATACGCAGTATTTT. Its protein product is CASGLGSGLTDTQYF.

The chain links TRBV6-5 to TRBJ1-1, with D perhaps TRBD1 (5 bases). Trimming pared 2 bases from V and 4 bases from J, leaving 11 bases between. Germline V lookup: CDR1 MNHEY, CDR2 SVGAGI. The CDR3 is made up of 14 amino acids. CDR3 protein: CASSYKGLGTEAFF. The CDR3 DNA is TGTGCCAGCAGTTACAAGGGGCTGGGCACTGAAGCTTTCTTT.

CDR3 residues: CASSSAGTGPTDTQYF. The CDR3 bases are TGCGCCAGCAGCTCCGCCGGGACTGGACCCACAGATACGCAGTATTTT. The chain carries TRBV5-1 and TRBJ2-3; possible D gene TRBD2, 6 bases. This CDR3 is 16 amino acids long. Trimming removed 3 bases from V and 2 bases from J, with 16 bases in between. CDR1 SGHRS and CDR2 YFSETQ come from the germline V gene.

The rearrangement joins TRBV7-3 to TRBJ2-3; 7 bases line up with TRBD2. CDR3 length: 13 amino acids. CDR1 is SGHTA and CDR2 is FQGTGA in the germline V gene. Trimming took 5 bases from V and 5 from J; bases not matched to a gene: 4. The CDR3 region is CASSPGRGDTQYF. In DNA, the CDR3 is TGTGCCAGCAGCCCGGGGAGGGGAGATACGCAGTATTTT. The full variable domain, completed using reference TRBV7-3 and TRBJ2-3, is GAGVSQTPSNKVTEKGKYVELRCDPISGHTALYWYRQSLGQGPEFLIYFQGTGAADDSGLPNDRFFAVRPEGSVSTLKIQRTERGDSAVYLCASSPGRGDTQYFGPGTRLTVL.

This clone came up a few times. The junction differs from germline at one of its ends, possibly a read error. The genes are TRBV28 and TRBJ1-5, with 7 bases identical to TRBD1. The CDR3 contains 14 residues. Germline CDR1 and CDR2: MDHEN and SYDVKM. The DNA for the CDR3 is TGTGCCAGCAGTTTAGTAGGGGGCAAACAGCCCCAGCATTTT. This gives the protein CASSLVGGKQPQHF.

This chain joins TRBV20-1 and TRBJ2-7, with a tentative D call TRBD2 (6 bases). This CDR3 region has 11 residues. In germline, CDR1 is DFQATT, CDR2 SNEGSKA (reference sequence). Trimming removed 6 bases from V and 7 bases from J, with 13 bases in between. CDR3 sequence: CSALHGGEQYF. In DNA form, the CDR3 reads TGCAGTGCCCTTCATGGGGGGGAGCAGTACTTC.

Comments on this clone: Germline and junction disagree at one end, which may indicate a read error. The V gene is TRBV9, the J gene TRBJ2-1, with D possibly being TRBD2 (6 bases). Germline CDR1 and CDR2: SGDLS and YYNGEE. The length of the CDR3 is 12 residues. CDR3 bases: TGTGCCAGCGCCGCCTTCGGAGGGCAGAGGCTCTTC. Translation gives CASAAFGGQRLF.

This chain links TRBV11-3 with TRBJ2-1; 9 nucleotides match TRBD1. Per germline, CDR1 SGHNT and CDR2 YENEEA. The V gene end was trimmed by 5 bases and the J gene end by 9 bases; junction bases not matched to a gene: 11. This CDR3 comprises 15 residues. The CDR3 DNA sequence: TGTGCCAGCAGCCTGACAGGGGGTACCCCCGGTGAGCAGTTCTTC. Its protein product is CASSLTGGTPGEQFF.

The DNA for the CDR3 is TGTGCCAGCAGTGGAGGGCTTGGCTACACCTTC. This translates into CASSGGLGYTF. The chain carries TRBV28 and TRBJ1-2; D is unclear. Germline assignment: CDR1 MDHEN and CDR2 SYDVKM. Trimming took off 5 bases at V and 7 bases at J, with 8 bases between the two ends. CDR3 size: 11 residues.

The V call is TRBV6-5, the J call TRBJ1-6; 7 bases align to TRBD1. Unmatched junction bases numbered 4, after V lost 2 bases and J lost 6 bases. The CDR3 contains 15 residues. Germline values: CDR1 MNHEY, CDR2 SVGAGI. This CDR3 is CASSYRGQINSPLHF. The CDR3 DNA is TGTGCCAGCAGTTACAGGGGACAGATTAATTCACCCCTCCACTTT.

This rearrangement joins TRBV5-1 to TRBJ2-7; possibly TRBD1 for D (7 bases). Germline V gene lookup returns CDR1 SGHRS and CDR2 YFSETQ. Trimming stripped 4 bases from V and 2 bases from J, with 10 bases between. The CDR3 is 13 amino acids. CDR3 coding DNA: TGCGCCAGCAGCGGCAGGGGGGCCTACGAGCAGTACTTC. Its protein product is CASSGRGAYEQYF.

This clone occurred a few times. This chain uses TRBV10-3 with TRBJ2-2; D is ambiguous. The V gene's germline CDR1 is ENHRY and CDR2 SYGVKD. The CDR3 contains 16 residues. The ends were cut back, 0 bases at V and 2 bases at J, with 10 bases in the middle. CDR3 nucleotides: TGTGCCATCAGTGAGTCATACAGCACCAACACCGGGGAGCTGTTTTTT. Its protein is CAISESYSTNTGELFF.

The DNA for the CDR3 is TGTGCCAGTAGTATCCGGGACAGGGCCTACGAGCAGTACTTC. It encodes CASSIRDRAYEQYF. J is TRBJ2-7 and V is TRBV19; 9 positions agree with TRBD1. The V gene end was trimmed by 3 bases and the J gene end by 2 bases; junction bases not matched to a gene: 2. Germline CDR1 reads LNHDA; CDR2 reads SQIVND (reference sequence). The CDR3 is 14 amino acids.

V is TRBV20-1 and J is TRBJ2-7, with D unclear. The CDR3 is 11 amino acids. V was pared by 0 bases and J by 8 bases, with 8 bases between. The germline V gene has CDR1 DFQATT and CDR2 SNEGSKA (reference sequence). The DNA of the CDR3 is TGCAGTGCTAGAGATGGGCAGAAGCAGTACTTC. It translates to CSARDGQKQYF.

The chain recombines TRBV6-5 with TRBJ2-2, with D tentatively TRBD2 (5 bases). V was clipped by 3 bases and J by 4 bases, with 15 bases between them. The CDR3 runs 16 residues. Germline V gives CDR1 MNHEY, CDR2 SVGAGI. CDR3: CASSYLAGVPTGELFF. CDR3 DNA: TGTGCCAGCAGTTATTTGGCCGGGGTACCCACCGGGGAGCTGTTTTTT.